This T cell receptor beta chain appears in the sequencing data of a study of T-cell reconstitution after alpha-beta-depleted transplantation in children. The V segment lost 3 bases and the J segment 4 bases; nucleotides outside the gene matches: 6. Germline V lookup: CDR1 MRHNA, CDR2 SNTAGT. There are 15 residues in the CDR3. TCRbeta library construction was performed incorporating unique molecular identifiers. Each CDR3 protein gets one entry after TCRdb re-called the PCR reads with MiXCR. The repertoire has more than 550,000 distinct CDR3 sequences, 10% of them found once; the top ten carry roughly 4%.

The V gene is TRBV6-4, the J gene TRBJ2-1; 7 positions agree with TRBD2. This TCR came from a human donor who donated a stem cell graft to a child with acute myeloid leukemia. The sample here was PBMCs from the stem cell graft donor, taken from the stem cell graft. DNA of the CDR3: TGTGCCAGCAGTGAATTAGGGGAGGGGTACAATGAGCAGTTCTTC. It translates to CASSELGEGYNEQFF.